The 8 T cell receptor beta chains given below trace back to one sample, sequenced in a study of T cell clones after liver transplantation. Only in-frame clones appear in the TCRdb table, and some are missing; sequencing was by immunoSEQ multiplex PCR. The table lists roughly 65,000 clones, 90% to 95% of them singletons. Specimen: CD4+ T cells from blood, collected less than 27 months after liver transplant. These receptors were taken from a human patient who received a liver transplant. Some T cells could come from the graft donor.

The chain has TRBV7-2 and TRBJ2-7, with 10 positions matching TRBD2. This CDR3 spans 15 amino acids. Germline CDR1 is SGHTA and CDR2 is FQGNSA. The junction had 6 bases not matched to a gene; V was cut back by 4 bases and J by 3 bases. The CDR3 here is CASSSDLAGVYEQYF. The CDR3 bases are TGTGCCAGCAGCTCGGACCTAGCGGGAGTCTACGAGCAGTACTTC.

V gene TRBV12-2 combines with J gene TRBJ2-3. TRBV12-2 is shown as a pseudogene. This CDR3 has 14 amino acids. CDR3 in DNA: TGTGCAAGTCGAGGTTGGGGGTTGTTAGGTACGCAGTATTTT. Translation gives CASRGWGLLGTQYF.

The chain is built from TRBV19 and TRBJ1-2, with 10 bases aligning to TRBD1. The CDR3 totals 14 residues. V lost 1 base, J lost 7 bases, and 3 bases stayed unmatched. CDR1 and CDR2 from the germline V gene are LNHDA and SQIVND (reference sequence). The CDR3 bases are TGTGCCAGTAGTATAGGGGACAGGGGCGGTGGCTACACCTTC. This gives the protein CASSIGDRGGGYTF.

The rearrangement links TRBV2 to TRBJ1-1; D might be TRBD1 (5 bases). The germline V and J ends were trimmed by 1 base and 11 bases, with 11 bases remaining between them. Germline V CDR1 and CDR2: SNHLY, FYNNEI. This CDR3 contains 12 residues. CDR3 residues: CASSEGGAVAFF. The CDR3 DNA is TGTGCCAGCAGTGAAGGGGGCGCGGTTGCTTTCTTT.

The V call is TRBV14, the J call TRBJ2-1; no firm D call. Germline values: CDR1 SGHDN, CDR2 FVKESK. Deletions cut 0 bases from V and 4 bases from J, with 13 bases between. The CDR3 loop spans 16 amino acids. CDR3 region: CASSQDSMTRYNEQFF. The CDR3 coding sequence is TGTGCCAGCAGCCAAGATAGTATGACGAGATACAATGAGCAGTTCTTC.

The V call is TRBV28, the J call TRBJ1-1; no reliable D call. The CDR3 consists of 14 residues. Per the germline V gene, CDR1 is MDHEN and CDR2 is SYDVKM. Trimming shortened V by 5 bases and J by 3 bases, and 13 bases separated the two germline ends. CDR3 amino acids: CASSITDKYTEAFF. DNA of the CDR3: TGTGCCAGCAGTATAACAGACAAATACACTGAAGCTTTCTTT.

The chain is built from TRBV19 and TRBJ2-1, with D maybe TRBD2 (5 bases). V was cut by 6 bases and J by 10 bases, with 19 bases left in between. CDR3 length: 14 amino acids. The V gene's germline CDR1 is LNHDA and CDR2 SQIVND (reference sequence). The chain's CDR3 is CASSSDSHRSEQFF. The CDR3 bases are TGTGCCAGTAGCTCGGACTCGCACCGTTCCGAGCAGTTCTTC.

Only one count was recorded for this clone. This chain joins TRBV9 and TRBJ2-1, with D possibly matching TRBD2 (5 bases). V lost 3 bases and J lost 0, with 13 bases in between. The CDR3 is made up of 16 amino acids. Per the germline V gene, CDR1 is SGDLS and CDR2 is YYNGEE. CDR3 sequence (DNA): TGTGCCAGCAGCGCGGCGGGCAGCGGCTCCTACAATGAGCAGTTCTTC. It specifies CASSAAGSGSYNEQFF.